This TCR beta chain is drawn from a study of T cell responses to AZD1222 COVID-19 vaccine. Whole-study results and caveats: Recipients of AZD1222 seropositive at baseline numbered only 5 to 7. Nearly half of the spike-specific TCRs reportedly recognize variant regions that carry no mutations. Increases in Spike-specific TCR breadth and depth were seen after two AZD1222 doses. Most donors were white British, females outnumbered males, and clonal diversity was possibly underestimated.

Note on this clone: Its antigen remains unknown.

The CDR3 has 21 residues. CDR1 is LNHNV and CDR2 is YYDKDF in the germline V gene (reference sequence). Trimming at V came to 0 bases and at J to 3 bases, leaving 21 bases not matched to a gene. TCRdb keeps only in-frame clones here, not all; method: immunoSEQ multiplex PCR. Of approximately 150,000 clones listed, approximately 89% are singletons. This material consisted of peripheral blood, taken 28 days after the second AZD1222 dose. The J gene is TRBJ2-3, the V gene TRBV15; 7 nucleotides agree with TRBD2. The sequence was obtained from an adult who received the AZD1222 COVID-19 vaccine. CDR3 loop: CATSRDQPGHRSGGRTDTQYF. CDR3 nucleotides: TGTGCCACCAGCAGAGATCAGCCGGGGCATCGGTCGGGGGGACGGACAGATACGCAGTATTTT.